These T cell receptor beta chains were read from a single sample in a study of shared clonotypes between healthy human individuals. Using immunoSEQ multiplex PCR, the repertoire was profiled, and TCRdb retains in-frame clones only, with some absent. The table records roughly 2 million clones, under 97% of them present only once. The sample consisted of naive CD4+ T cells sorted from blood. Every receptor here comes from a man aged 18 to 29 in good health. Each CDR3 is given with its conserved first and last residue. The D gene is left open where the match is weak. The size of a clone is reported for some rows only, either as once, few or many, or as a class for expanded clones.

D,V,size,J,CDR3,DNA
.,TRBV11-2,once,TRBJ1-1,CASSRTSGRNTEAFF,TGTGCCAGCAGCCGTACCAGTGGCAGGAACACTGAAGCTTTCTTT
TRBD2,TRBV4-2,.,TRBJ2-4,CASSQGAGAAKNIQYF,TGTGCCAGCAGCCAGGGAGCGGGGGCGGCCAAAAACATTCAGTACTTC
TRBD2,TRBV5-1,.,TRBJ2-3,CASSATSGGTDTQYF,TGCGCCAGCAGCGCCACTAGCGGGGGCACAGATACGCAGTATTTT
.,TRBV6-6,.,TRBJ1-5,CASSYLDGQPQHF,TGTGCCAGCAGTTACCTAGACGGTCAGCCCCAGCATTTT
.,TRBV18,few,TRBJ1-2,CASRPGVPLYGYTF,TGTGCCAGCCGCCCAGGGGTCCCCCTCTATGGCTACACCTTC
.,TRBV6-6,.,TRBJ2-7,CASSRSYEQYF,TGTGCCAGCAGTAGATCCTACGAGCAGTACTTC
.,TRBV5-1,.,TRBJ1-3,CASSLGPGSGNTIYF,TGCGCCAGCAGCTTGGGCCCAGGCTCTGGAAACACCATATATTTT
.,TRBV5-1,.,TRBJ2-5,CASSSDRGWDQTQYF,TGCGCCAGCAGCTCCGACCGAGGATGGGACCAGACCCAGTACTTC
TRBD1,TRBV6-5,.,TRBJ2-7,CASSQPGTAYEQYF,TGTGCCAGCAGTCAACCCGGGACAGCCTACGAGCAGTACTTC
.,TRBV4-1,.,TRBJ2-1,CASSLSGTPSYNEQFF,TGCGCCAGCAGCCTTTCGGGGACGCCCTCCTACAATGAGCAGTTCTTC
TRBD1,TRBV19,.,TRBJ1-2,CASSASTGARDGYTF,TGTGCCAGTAGTGCCTCGACAGGGGCGCGGGATGGCTACACCTTC
.,TRBV28,.,TRBJ2-7,CASSFPFRGAGEQYF,TGTGCCAGCAGTTTTCCCTTCCGGGGGGCCGGCGAGCAGTACTTC
TRBD1,TRBV25-1,.,TRBJ2-7,CASSALDRGLGEQYF,TGTGCCAGCAGTGCACTAGACAGGGGGCTGGGTGAGCAGTACTTC
.,TRBV7-9,.,TRBJ2-1,CASSSRQGPPGNEQFF,TGTGCCAGCAGCTCGCGGCAGGGACCACCGGGGAATGAGCAGTTCTTC
.,TRBV7-9,.,TRBJ2-3,CASSLKGGDTQYF,TGTGCCAGCAGCTTAAAAGGGGGAGATACGCAGTATTTT
.,TRBV30,.,TRBJ1-1,CAWSAHRHTEAFF,TGTGCCTGGAGTGCGCATCGCCACACTGAAGCTTTCTTT
.,TRBV13,.,TRBJ2-7,CASSHTARGTQQYF,TGTGCCAGCAGCCACACTGCGAGGGGGACGCAGCAGTACTTC
.,TRBV7-2,.,TRBJ2-7,CASSLFGPSYEQYF,TGTGCCAGCAGCTTATTCGGTCCCTCCTACGAGCAGTACTTC
TRBD2,TRBV10-1,.,TRBJ2-1,CASSPGLAGVEQFF,TGCGCCAGCAGTCCGGGACTAGCGGGAGTTGAGCAGTTCTTC
.,TRBV30,.,TRBJ2-5,CAWTGTRETQYF,TGTGCCTGGACCGGGACCAGAGAGACCCAGTACTTC
.,TRBV9,.,TRBJ1-2,CASSVDGASRGYTF,TGTGCCAGCAGCGTAGACGGCGCCTCTCGGGGCTACACCTTC
.,TRBV5-4,.,TRBJ2-1,CASSPQRSGPYEQFF,TGTGCCAGCAGCCCCCAAAGGTCGGGACCTTATGAGCAGTTCTTC
.,TRBV28,once,TRBJ2-7,CASSLYSSYEQYF,TGTGCCAGCAGTTTGTACAGCTCCTACGAGCAGTACTTC
TRBD2,TRBV6-5,.,TRBJ2-7,CASSTTSGSSYEQYF,TGTGCCAGCAGTACTACTAGCGGCTCGTCCTACGAGCAGTACTTC
.,TRBV5-5,.,TRBJ1-3,CASSLGLRQGNGNTIYF,TGTGCCAGCAGCTTGGGGCTCCGGCAGGGAAATGGAAACACCATATATTTT
.,TRBV25-1,.,TRBJ1-4,CASGYRVVEEKLFF,TGTGCCAGCGGTTACAGGGTGGTGGAGGAAAAACTGTTTTTT
TRBD2,TRBV9,.,TRBJ2-7,CASSVGSSSGLYEQYF,TGTGCCAGCAGCGTAGGTTCGTCTAGCGGGCTCTACGAGCAGTACTTC
TRBD1,TRBV7-6,once,TRBJ2-7,CASSLSGTGGYEQYF,TGTGCCAGCAGCTTGTCCGGGACAGGGGGCTACGAGCAGTACTTC
TRBD1,TRBV25-1,.,TRBJ2-3,CASSESRTGATDTQYF,TGTGCCAGCAGTGAAAGTAGGACAGGAGCCACAGATACGCAGTATTTT
.,TRBV20-1,.,TRBJ1-2,CSARETAFYTF,TGCAGTGCTAGAGAGACAGCCTTTTACACCTTC
TRBD1,TRBV6-5,.,TRBJ1-1,CASRPGGSLPTAFF,TGTGCCAGCAGACCAGGGGGAAGCCTCCCCACGGCTTTCTTT
.,TRBV7-2,once,TRBJ1-2,CASSSRALNYGYTF,TGTGCCAGCAGCTCCAGGGCTCTTAACTATGGCTACACCTTC
.,TRBV27,.,TRBJ2-2,CASSLEFTGELFF,TGTGCCAGCAGTTTAGAGTTCACCGGGGAGCTGTTTTTT
.,TRBV5-1,.,TRBJ2-5,CASSSTGPYQETQYF,TGCGCCAGCAGCTCTACGGGGCCGTACCAAGAGACCCAGTACTTC
.,TRBV30,.,TRBJ1-3,CAWRSGPGNTIYF,TGTGCCTGGAGATCCGGGCCTGGAAACACCATATATTTT
.,TRBV4-1,.,TRBJ2-3,CASSQDVSGTTSTDTQYF,TGCGCCAGCAGCCAAGATGTCTCCGGGACAACTAGCACAGATACGCAGTATTTT
TRBD2,TRBV7-9,.,TRBJ2-2,CASSLRLAGPTNTGELFF,TGTGCCAGCAGCTTACGACTAGCGGGGCCGACGAACACCGGGGAGCTGTTTTTT
.,TRBV11-2,.,TRBJ2-5,CASSFGEGGETQYF,.
TRBD1,TRBV5-4,.,TRBJ2-7,CASSPKTGVSYEQYF,TGTGCCAGCAGCCCTAAGACAGGGGTATCCTACGAGCAGTACTTC
.,TRBV5-6,.,TRBJ1-1,CASSLFRASLVDTEAFF,TGTGCCAGCAGTCTATTTCGGGCCTCCCTGGTGGACACTGAAGCTTTCTTT
.,TRBV18,.,TRBJ2-3,CASSTNAGSTDTQYF,TGTGCCAGCTCCACCAACGCAGGGAGCACAGATACGCAGTATTTT
TRBD1,TRBV4-3,.,TRBJ2-5,CASSHGTGGRETQYF,TGCGCCAGCAGCCACGGGACAGGGGGTAGAGAGACCCAGTACTTC
.,TRBV9,.,TRBJ1-1,CASSVDPRGNTEAFF,TGTGCCAGCAGCGTAGACCCGCGAGGGAACACTGAAGCTTTCTTT
.,TRBV19,.,TRBJ2-7,CASSIAASYEQYF,TGTGCTAGTAGTATAGCTGCCTCCTACGAGCAGTACTTC
.,TRBV4-1,.,TRBJ2-7,CASSQDPGREQYF,TGCGCCAGCAGCCAAGATCCGGGGCGGGAGCAGTACTTC
.,TRBV4-1,.,TRBJ2-6,CASSQLVSGANVLTF,TGCGCCAGCAGCCAACTAGTTTCTGGGGCCAACGTCCTGACTTTC
.,TRBV5-1,.,TRBJ2-3,CASSPDMPDTQYF,TGCGCCAGCAGCCCGGACATGCCGGATACGCAGTATTTT
.,TRBV28,.,TRBJ1-2,CASSPSELLYGYGYTF,TGTGCCAGCAGTCCCTCGGAGCTTTTATATGGCTATGGCTACACCTTC
TRBD2,TRBV6-5,.,TRBJ2-3,CASSSSGALTDTQYF,TGTGCCAGCAGTTCTAGCGGAGCCCTCACAGATACGCAGTATTTT
.,TRBV30,once,TRBJ2-3,CAWSVRPVSTDTQYF,TGTGCCTGGAGTGTACGCCCGGTCAGCACAGATACGCAGTATTTT
.,TRBV28,.,TRBJ1-2,CAMQGPRGYTF,TGTGCCATGCAGGGTCCCCGTGGCTACACCTTC
.,TRBV4-2,.,TRBJ2-1,CASSQDELNVYNEQFF,TGTGCCAGCAGCCAAGATGAACTAAACGTCTACAATGAGCAGTTCTTC
TRBD1,TRBV6-5,.,TRBJ1-4,CASNDRGLGEKLFF,TGTGCCAGCAACGACAGGGGGCTAGGGGAAAAACTGTTTTTT
.,TRBV7-8,.,TRBJ2-7,CASSPKGAGAHSYEQYF,TGTGCCAGCAGCCCGAAGGGAGCAGGAGCCCACTCCTACGAGCAGTACTTC
.,TRBV4-1,.,TRBJ1-5,CASSQTSDFNQPQHF,TGCGCCAGCAGCCAAACTAGCGATTTCAATCAGCCCCAGCATTTT